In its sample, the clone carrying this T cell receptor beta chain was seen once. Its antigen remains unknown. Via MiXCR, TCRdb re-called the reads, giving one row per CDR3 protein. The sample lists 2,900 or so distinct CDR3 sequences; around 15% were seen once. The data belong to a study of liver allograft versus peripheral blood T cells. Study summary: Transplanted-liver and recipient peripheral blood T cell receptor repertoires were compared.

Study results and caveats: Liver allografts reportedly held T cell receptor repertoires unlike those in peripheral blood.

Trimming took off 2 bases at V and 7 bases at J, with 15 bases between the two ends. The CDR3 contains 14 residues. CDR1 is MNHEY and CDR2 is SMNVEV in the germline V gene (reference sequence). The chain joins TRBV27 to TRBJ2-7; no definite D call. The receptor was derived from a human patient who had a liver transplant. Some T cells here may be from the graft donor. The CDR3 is CASSLILGSKEQYF. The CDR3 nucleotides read TGTGCCAGCAGTTTAATTCTGGGGTCCAAGGAGCAGTACTTC.